These 21 T cell receptor beta chains share one sample of origin, sequenced in a study of blood T cell repertoires in COVID-19. Here immunoSEQ multiplex PCR was the method, and the copy in TCRdb shows in-frame clones only, minus some. Of 90,000 or so clones listed, approximately 91% were seen once; the top ten hold around 2%. The sample was peripheral blood. These receptors came from a human donor with active COVID-19. The donor label of this sample is uncertain.

The chain has TRBV6-5 and TRBJ2-7; D is undetermined. V was clipped by 2 bases and J by 0 bases, with 5 bases between them. Germline V lookup: CDR1 MNHEY, CDR2 SVGAGI. The length of the CDR3 is 13 residues. CDR3 coding DNA: TGTGCCAGCAGTTACAGGAGCTCCTACGAGCAGTACTTC. Amino acids: CASSYRSSYEQYF.

This clone showed up just once. The CDR3 nucleotides read TGCGCCAGCAGCTTCGAGGGTACCTCCTACGAGCAGTACTTC. Its translation is CASSFEGTSYEQYF. The gene calls are TRBV5-1 and TRBJ2-7; D might be TRBD2 (5 bases). CDR3 length equals 14 residues. The V gene's germline CDR1 is SGHRS and CDR2 YFSETQ. V was trimmed by 2 bases and J by 0 bases, leaving 9 bases between them.

V usage is TRBV5-1 and J usage is TRBJ2-7, with 7 positions matching TRBD1. Germline values: CDR1 SGHRS, CDR2 YFSETQ. This CDR3 comprises 15 residues. The V gene end was trimmed by 4 bases and the J gene end by 7 bases; junction bases not matched to a gene: 14. CDR3 DNA: TGCGCCAGCAGCACAAGAACAGGGGCCGGATGGGAGCAGTACTTC. Its protein is CASSTRTGAGWEQYF.

The rearrangement uses TRBV6-4 and TRBJ2-1, with 11 bases matching TRBD2. With 4 bases clipped from V and 7 bases from J, the junction kept 3 bases outside the gene matches. There are 14 residues in the CDR3. The germline V gene has CDR1 MRHNA and CDR2 SNTAGT. The CDR3, as DNA: TGTGCCAGCAGTGTAGCGGGGGGGCGGAATGAGCAGTTCTTC. Its protein is CASSVAGGRNEQFF.

This clone was seen just once. The rearrangement uses TRBV27 and TRBJ2-1; 12 bases map to TRBD1. Per the germline V gene, CDR1 is MNHEY and CDR2 is SMNVEV (reference sequence). With 7 bases clipped from V and 6 bases from J, the junction kept 7 bases outside the gene matches. The CDR3 runs to 15 residues. Here the CDR3 DNA reads TGTGCCAGCATCCCAGGGACAGGGGGCTTCAATGAGCAGTTCTTC. Protein: CASIPGTGGFNEQFF.

The chain recombines TRBV5-1 with TRBJ1-1; a weak D match, TRBD1 (5 bases). The CDR3 sequence is 14 residues long. The germline CDR1 and CDR2 sequences are SGHRS and YFSETQ. The V gene lost 4 bases and the J gene lost 4 bases, with 14 bases spanning the gap. The CDR3 sequence: CASSLDWGGTEAFF. The DNA for the CDR3 is TGCGCCAGCAGCCTGGATTGGGGCGGCACTGAAGCTTTCTTT. The full variable domain, rest sourced from reference TRBV5-1 and TRBJ1-1, is KAGVTQTPRYLIKTRGQQVTLSCSPISGHRSVSWYQQTPGQGLQFLFEYFSETQRNKGNFPGRFSGRQFSNSRSEMNVSTLELGDSALYLCASSLDWGGTEAFFGQGTRLTVV.

CDR3 DNA sequence: TGTGCCAGCAGCCAAGGTATCCAGGGTCCGAACACTGAAGCTTTCTTT. Translated, it gives CASSQGIQGPNTEAFF. The V and J genes are TRBV3-1 (or the pseudogene TRBV3-2) and TRBJ1-1; D possibly corresponds to TRBD1 (5 bases). Germline CDR1 is LGHDT and CDR2 is YNNKEL (reference sequence). CDR3 length: 16 residues. Trimming stripped 1 base from V and 1 base from J, with 13 bases between.

The CDR3 DNA is TGCGCCAGCCGCGATCCTGCGGGGGGTTCCTACAATGAGCAGTTCTTC. Its protein is CASRDPAGGSYNEQFF. This chain uses TRBV5-1 with TRBJ2-1; 8 nucleotides agree with TRBD2. The J segment lost 1 base and the V segment lost 7 bases, leaving 10 bases of the junction unmatched. This CDR3 is 16 amino acids long. Germline CDR1 and CDR2: SGHRS and YFSETQ.

J is TRBJ1-2 and V is TRBV5-1; 7 bases are a match to TRBD1. The CDR3 runs 14 residues. The trim removed 2 bases at V and 8 bases at J, leaving 9 bases unmatched. The germline V gene has CDR1 SGHRS and CDR2 YFSETQ. The CDR3 nucleotides are TGCGCCAGCAGCTTAGAGTACAGGGGTCGGGGCTACACCTTC. Translating gives CASSLEYRGRGYTF.

This clone was observed once. The chain is built from TRBV5-8 and TRBJ1-3; 8 bases are a match to TRBD1. Germline V lookup: CDR1 SGHTS, CDR2 YDEGEE. The CDR3 has 18 residues. The V segment lost 0 bases and the J segment 0 bases; nucleotides outside the gene matches: 8. The CDR3 nucleotides are TGTGCCAGCAGCTTGGACGGGACAGGCCCGTTCTCTGGAAACACCATATATTTT. Protein: CASSLDGTGPFSGNTIYF.

J is TRBJ1-2 and V is TRBV7-2; TRBD1 matches at 11 bases. The CDR3 is made up of 16 amino acids. Germline loops: CDR1 SGHTA, CDR2 FQGNSA. V gave up 5 bases and J gave up 7 bases; unmatched junction bases: 12. The CDR3 coding sequence is TGTGCCAGCAGCCCACCCGGGACAGGGGGGTCTCGTGGCTACACCTTC. This codes for CASSPPGTGGSRGYTF.

The J gene is TRBJ2-1, the V gene TRBV5-8, with D maybe TRBD2 (5 bases). CDR1 and CDR2 (germline): SGHTS, YDEGEE. V dropped 4 bases and J dropped 10 bases, with 15 bases sitting between them. CDR3 length equals 13 residues. CDR3 in amino acids: CASSPLPGKEQFF. For the CDR3, the DNA is TGTGCCAGCAGCCCGTTACCGGGGAAGGAGCAGTTCTTC.

The J gene is TRBJ2-5, the V gene TRBV5-4, with 7 bases lining up with TRBD2. The ends lost 2 bases at V and 3 bases at J; junction bases unmatched: 4. This CDR3 has 14 residues. Germline CDR1 and CDR2: SGHNT and YYREEE (reference sequence). CDR3 sequence reads: CASSFGGREETQYF. CDR3 DNA: TGTGCCAGCAGCTTCGGGGGGAGAGAAGAGACCCAGTACTTC.

The genes are TRBV5-1 and TRBJ2-3; 12 nucleotides line up with TRBD2. V gave up 4 bases and J gave up 6 bases; unmatched junction bases: 3. The CDR3 spans 14 residues. The germline V gene encodes CDR1 SGHRS and CDR2 YFSETQ. This CDR3 is CASSTGTSGDTQYF. The CDR3 nucleotides are TGCGCCAGCAGCACCGGGACTAGCGGGGATACGCAGTATTTT.

This clone was recorded only once. V and J are TRBV5-1 and TRBJ1-1, with TRBD1 matching over 7 bases. The CDR3 is 17 amino acids. CDR1 SGHRS and CDR2 YFSETQ come from the germline V gene. Unmatched junction bases numbered 13, after V lost 4 bases and J lost 1 base. The CDR3 loop reads CASSITGESGSNTEAFF. DNA of the CDR3: TGCGCCAGCAGCATAACAGGGGAGTCGGGATCGAACACTGAAGCTTTCTTT.

The chain employs TRBV6-1 and TRBJ2-1, with 9 positions matching TRBD2. This CDR3 is built from 18 residues. J lost 8 bases, V lost 1 base, and 15 bases had no gene match. In germline, CDR1 is MNHNS, CDR2 SASEGT. CDR3 coding DNA: TGTGCCAGCAGTGAAGAACTAGGGGCGGGGGGGCCTAGAGATGAGCAGTTCTTC. Protein: CASSEELGAGGPRDEQFF.

The V and J genes are TRBV18 and TRBJ2-2; tentative D call: TRBD1 (6 bases). Trimming took off 0 bases at V and 6 bases at J, with 14 bases between the two ends. Germline V gene lookup returns CDR1 KGHSH and CDR2 LQKENI. There are 16 residues in the CDR3. The CDR3 DNA reads as TGTGCCAGCTCACCACCTGTGACAGGAGGAGCCGGGGAGCTGTTTTTT. Protein: CASSPPVTGGAGELFF. The whole variable domain, remainder taken from reference TRBV18 and TRBJ2-2, is NAGVMQNPRHLVRRRGQEARLRCSPMKGHSHVYWYRQLPEEGLKFMVYLQKENIIDESGMPKERFSAEFPKEGPSILRIQQVVRGDSAAYFCASSPPVTGGAGELFFGEGSRLTVL.

The chain joins TRBV11-2 to TRBJ2-2; D gene unclear. This CDR3 has 14 residues. The germline V gene has CDR1 SGHAT and CDR2 FQNNGV. V was cut by 5 bases and J by 1 base, with 8 bases left in between. CDR3 nucleotides: TGTGCCAGCAGCCCCTTGAGGAACACCGGGGAGCTGTTTTTT. This sequence encodes CASSPLRNTGELFF.

Note on this clone: This likely comes from a read error, as the CDR3 has no conserved phenylalanine or tryptophan at its end. The DNA is left out, because the CDR3 cannot be placed on it with certainty; the CDR3 is given as TCRdb lists it. The chain uses TRBV5-4 and TRBJ1-1; the table assigns TRBD1, which was not confirmed against the DNA. The length of the CDR3 is 15 amino acids, counting both ends. Germline CDR1 and CDR2: SGHNT and YYREEE (reference sequence). The CDR3 reads CASSLGGSSDRGLPI.

The chain links TRBV28 to TRBJ1-1, with 7 nucleotides matching TRBD1. The CDR3 has 14 amino acids. V trimming: 7 bases; J trimming: 7 bases; junction bases outside the gene matches: 12. Germline values: CDR1 MDHEN, CDR2 SYDVKM. The CDR3 reads CASTMPGTDYEAFF. CDR3 DNA sequence: TGTGCCAGCACCATGCCTGGGACAGACTATGAAGCTTTCTTT. Full variable domain (rest looked up from reference TRBV28 and TRBJ1-1): DVKVTQSSRYLVKRTGEKVFLECVQDMDHENMFWYRQDPGLGLRLIYFSYDVKMKEKGDIPEGYSVSREKKERFSLILESASTNQTSMYLCASTMPGTDYEAFFGQGTRLTVV.

This chain joins TRBV5-4 and TRBJ2-7; 7 bases match TRBD2. CDR3 length equals 13 residues. V shed 10 bases and J 3 bases; nucleotides not matched to a gene: 10. Germline V gene sequence: CDR1 SGHNT, CDR2 YYREEE (reference sequence). The DNA of the CDR3 is TGTGCCTTCCATGCCGGGGGGATCTACGAGCAGTACTTC. It codes for CAFHAGGIYEQYF.